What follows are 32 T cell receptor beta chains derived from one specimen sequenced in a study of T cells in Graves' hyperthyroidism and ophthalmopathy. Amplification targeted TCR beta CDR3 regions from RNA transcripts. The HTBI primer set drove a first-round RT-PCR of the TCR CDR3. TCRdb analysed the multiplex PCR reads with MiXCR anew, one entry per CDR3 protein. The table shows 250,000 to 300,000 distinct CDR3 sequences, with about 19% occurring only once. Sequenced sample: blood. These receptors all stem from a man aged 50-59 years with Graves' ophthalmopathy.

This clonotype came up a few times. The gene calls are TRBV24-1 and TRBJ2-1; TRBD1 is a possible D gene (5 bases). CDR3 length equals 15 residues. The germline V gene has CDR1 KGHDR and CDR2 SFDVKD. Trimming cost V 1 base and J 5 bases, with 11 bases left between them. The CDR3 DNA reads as TGTGCCACCAGTGATTTTCAAGGGGTTAACAATGAGCAGTTCTTC. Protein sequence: CATSDFQGVNNEQFF.

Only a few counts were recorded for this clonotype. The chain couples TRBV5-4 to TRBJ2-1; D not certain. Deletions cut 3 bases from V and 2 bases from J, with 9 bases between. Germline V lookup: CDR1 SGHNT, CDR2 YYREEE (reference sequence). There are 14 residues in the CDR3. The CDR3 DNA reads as TGTGCCAGCAGCTCCGACATAACCTACAATGAGCAGTTCTTC. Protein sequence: CASSSDITYNEQFF.

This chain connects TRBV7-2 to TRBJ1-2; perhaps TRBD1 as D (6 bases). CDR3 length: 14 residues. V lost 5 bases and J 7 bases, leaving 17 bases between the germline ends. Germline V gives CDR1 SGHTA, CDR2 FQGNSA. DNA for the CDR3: TGTGCCAGCAGCCCGGGGGGGGCTTTCTCTGGCTACACCTTC. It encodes CASSPGGAFSGYTF.

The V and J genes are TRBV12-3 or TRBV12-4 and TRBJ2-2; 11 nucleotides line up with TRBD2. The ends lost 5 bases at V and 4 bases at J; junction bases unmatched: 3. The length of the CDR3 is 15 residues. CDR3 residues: CASSELAGVTGELFF. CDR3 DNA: TGTGCCAGCAGTGAACTAGCGGGAGTCACCGGGGAGCTGTTTTTT.

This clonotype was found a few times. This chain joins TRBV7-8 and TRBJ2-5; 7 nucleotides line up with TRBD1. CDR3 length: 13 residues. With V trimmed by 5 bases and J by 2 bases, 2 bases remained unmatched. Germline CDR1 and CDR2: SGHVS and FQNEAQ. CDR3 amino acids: CASSQTGQETQYF. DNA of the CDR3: TGTGCCAGCAGCCAGACAGGGCAAGAGACCCAGTACTTC.

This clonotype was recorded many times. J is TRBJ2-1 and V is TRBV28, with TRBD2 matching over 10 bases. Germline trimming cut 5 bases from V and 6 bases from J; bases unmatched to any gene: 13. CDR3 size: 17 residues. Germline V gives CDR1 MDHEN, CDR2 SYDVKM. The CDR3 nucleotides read TGTGCCAGCAGTCACTCAAAGTGGGCTAGCGGGAGCAATGAGCAGTTCTTC. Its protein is CASSHSKWASGSNEQFF.

The CDR3 nucleotides are TGTGCCACCAGCAGAGATCTAGGGACTAGATACGAGCAGTACTTC. This encodes CATSRDLGTRYEQYF. The rearrangement joins TRBV15 to TRBJ2-7; 8 positions match TRBD2. V was pared by 0 bases and J by 4 bases, with 5 bases of the junction left unmatched. Per germline, CDR1 LNHNV and CDR2 YYDKDF (reference sequence). CDR3 length: 15 amino acids.

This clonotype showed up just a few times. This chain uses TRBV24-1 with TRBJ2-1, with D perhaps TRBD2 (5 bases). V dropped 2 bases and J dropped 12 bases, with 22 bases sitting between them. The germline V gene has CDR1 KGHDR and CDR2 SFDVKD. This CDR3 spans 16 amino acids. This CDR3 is CATSDSETGSLISQFF. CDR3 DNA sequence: TGTGCCACCAGTGATTCAGAAACGGGAAGCTTAATTTCGCAGTTCTTC.

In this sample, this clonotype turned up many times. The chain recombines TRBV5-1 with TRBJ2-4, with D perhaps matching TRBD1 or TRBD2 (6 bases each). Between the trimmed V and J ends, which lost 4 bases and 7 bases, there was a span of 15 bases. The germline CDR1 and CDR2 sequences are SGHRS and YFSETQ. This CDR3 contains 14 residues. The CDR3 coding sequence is TGCGCCAGCAGCCCGTCTGGAGGGGGGAACATTCAGTACTTC. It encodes CASSPSGGGNIQYF.

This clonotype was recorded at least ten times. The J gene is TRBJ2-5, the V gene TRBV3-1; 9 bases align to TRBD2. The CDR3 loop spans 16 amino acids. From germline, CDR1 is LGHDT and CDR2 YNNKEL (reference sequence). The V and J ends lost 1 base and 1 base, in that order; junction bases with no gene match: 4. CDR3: CASSQARLAVQETQYF. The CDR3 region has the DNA TGTGCCAGCAGCCAAGCTAGACTAGCGGTCCAAGAGACCCAGTACTTC.

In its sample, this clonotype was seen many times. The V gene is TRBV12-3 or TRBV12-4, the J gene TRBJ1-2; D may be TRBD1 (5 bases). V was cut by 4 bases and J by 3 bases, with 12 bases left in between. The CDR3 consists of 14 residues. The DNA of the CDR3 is TGTGCCAGCAGTTCCGACAGCAGCTACTATGGCTACACCTTC. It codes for CASSSDSSYYGYTF.

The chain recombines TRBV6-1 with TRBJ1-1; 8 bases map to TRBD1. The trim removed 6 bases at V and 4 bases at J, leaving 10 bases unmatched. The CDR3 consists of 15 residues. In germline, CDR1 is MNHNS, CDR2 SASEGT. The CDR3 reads CASSRTGGVVTEAFF. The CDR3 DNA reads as TGTGCCAGCAGCCGTACAGGGGGGGTGGTCACTGAAGCTTTCTTT.

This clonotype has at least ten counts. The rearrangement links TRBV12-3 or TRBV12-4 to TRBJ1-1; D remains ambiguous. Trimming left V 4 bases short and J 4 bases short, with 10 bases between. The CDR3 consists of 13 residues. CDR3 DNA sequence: TGTGCCAGCAGTTCGAGGGAGGGCACTGAAGCTTTCTTT. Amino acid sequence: CASSSREGTEAFF.

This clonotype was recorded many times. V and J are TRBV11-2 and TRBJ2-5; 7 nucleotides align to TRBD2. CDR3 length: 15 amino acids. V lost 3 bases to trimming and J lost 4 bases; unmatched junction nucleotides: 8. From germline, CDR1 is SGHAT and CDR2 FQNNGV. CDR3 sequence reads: CASSFFGTTGETQYF. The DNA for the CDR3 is TGTGCCAGCAGCTTCTTTGGGACTACGGGAGAGACCCAGTACTTC.

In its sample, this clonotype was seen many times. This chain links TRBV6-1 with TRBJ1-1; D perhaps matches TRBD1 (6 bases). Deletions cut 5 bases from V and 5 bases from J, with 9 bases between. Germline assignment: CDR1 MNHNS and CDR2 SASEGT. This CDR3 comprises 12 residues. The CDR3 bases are TGTGCCAGCAGTCAAACAGGGACTGAAGCTTTCTTT. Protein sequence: CASSQTGTEAFF.

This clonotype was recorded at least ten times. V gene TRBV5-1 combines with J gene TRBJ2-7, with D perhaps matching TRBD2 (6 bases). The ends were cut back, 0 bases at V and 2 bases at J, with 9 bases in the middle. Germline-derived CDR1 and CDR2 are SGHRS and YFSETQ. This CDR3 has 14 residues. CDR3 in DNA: TGCGCCAGCAGCTTGGACGGGAGCCCCTACGAGCAGTACTTC. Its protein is CASSLDGSPYEQYF.

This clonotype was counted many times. The CDR3 DNA reads as TGTGCCAGCAGCTCCCGGGTCAGCGACAATGAGCAGTTCTTC. Protein: CASSSRVSDNEQFF. The rearrangement uses TRBV7-2 and TRBJ2-1; the D is unclear. The CDR3 contains 14 residues. Germline V gene lookup returns CDR1 SGHTA and CDR2 FQGNSA. V dropped 4 bases and J dropped 5 bases, with 12 bases sitting between them.

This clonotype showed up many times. DNA for the CDR3: TGTGCCAGCCTGGACCCTAGCACAGATACGCAGTATTTT. Amino acid sequence: CASLDPSTDTQYF. The V call is TRBV28, the J call TRBJ2-3; D is undetermined. The CDR3 covers 13 residues. Germline CDR1 and CDR2: MDHEN and SYDVKM. Trimming stripped 8 bases from V and 0 bases from J, with 9 bases between.

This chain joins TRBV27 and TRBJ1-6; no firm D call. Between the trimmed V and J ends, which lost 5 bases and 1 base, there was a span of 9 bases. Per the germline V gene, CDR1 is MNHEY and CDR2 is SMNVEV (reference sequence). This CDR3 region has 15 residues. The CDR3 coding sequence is TGTGCCAGCAGTCCGGGAGGGTCCTATAATTCACCCCTCCACTTT. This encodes CASSPGGSYNSPLHF.

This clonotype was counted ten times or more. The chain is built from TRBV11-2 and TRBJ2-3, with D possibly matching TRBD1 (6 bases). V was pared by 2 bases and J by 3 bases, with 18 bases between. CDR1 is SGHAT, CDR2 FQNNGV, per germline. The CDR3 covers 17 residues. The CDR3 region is CASSLTIDRTGTDTQYF. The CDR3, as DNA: TGTGCCAGCAGCTTAACTATCGACAGGACGGGGACAGATACGCAGTATTTT.

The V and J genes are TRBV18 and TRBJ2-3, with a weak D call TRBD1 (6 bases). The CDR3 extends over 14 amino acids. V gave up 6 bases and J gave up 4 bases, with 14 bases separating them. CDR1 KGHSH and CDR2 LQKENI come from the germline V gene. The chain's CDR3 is CASSQTGFPDTQYF. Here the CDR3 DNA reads TGTGCCAGCTCGCAAACAGGGTTTCCAGATACGCAGTATTTT.

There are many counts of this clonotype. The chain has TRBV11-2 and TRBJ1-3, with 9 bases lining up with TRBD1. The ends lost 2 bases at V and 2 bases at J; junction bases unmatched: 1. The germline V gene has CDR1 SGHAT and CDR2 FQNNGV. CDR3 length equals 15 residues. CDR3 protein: CASSLRTGAGNTIYF. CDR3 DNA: TGTGCCAGCAGCTTACGGACAGGGGCTGGAAACACCATATATTTT.

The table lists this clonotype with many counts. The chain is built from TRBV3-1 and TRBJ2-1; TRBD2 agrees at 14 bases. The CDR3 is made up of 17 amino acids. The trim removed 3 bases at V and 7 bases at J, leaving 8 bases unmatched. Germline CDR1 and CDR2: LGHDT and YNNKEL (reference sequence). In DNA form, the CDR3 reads TGTGCCAGCAGCCAGGGACTAGCGGGAGTTAGTGGAAATGAGCAGTTCTTC. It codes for CASSQGLAGVSGNEQFF.

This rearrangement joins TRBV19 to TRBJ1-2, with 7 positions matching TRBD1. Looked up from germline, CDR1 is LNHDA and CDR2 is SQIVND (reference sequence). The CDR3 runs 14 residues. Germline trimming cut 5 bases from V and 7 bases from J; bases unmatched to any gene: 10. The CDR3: CASSAGGRLSGYTF. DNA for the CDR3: TGTGCCAGTAGTGCAGGGGGTCGGCTTTCTGGCTACACCTTC.

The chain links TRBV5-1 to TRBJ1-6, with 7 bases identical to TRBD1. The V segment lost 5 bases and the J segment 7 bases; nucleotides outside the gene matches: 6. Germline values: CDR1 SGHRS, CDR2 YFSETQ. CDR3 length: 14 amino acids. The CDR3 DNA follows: TGCGCCAGCAGAGAGGCGACAGGGAATTCACCCCTCCACTTT. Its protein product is CASREATGNSPLHF.

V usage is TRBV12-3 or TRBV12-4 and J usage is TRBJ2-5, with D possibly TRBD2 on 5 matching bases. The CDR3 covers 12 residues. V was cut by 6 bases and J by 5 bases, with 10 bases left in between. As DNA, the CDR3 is TGTGCCAGCAGCATACTAGAGGAGACCCAGTACTTC. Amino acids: CASSILEETQYF.

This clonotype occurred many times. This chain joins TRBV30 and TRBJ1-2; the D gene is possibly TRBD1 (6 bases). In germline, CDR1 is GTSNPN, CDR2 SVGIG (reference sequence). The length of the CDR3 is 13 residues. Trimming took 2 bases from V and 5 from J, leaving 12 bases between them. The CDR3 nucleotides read TGTGCCTGGAGTCGCAGGGGAACGTATGGCTACACCTTC. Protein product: CAWSRRGTYGYTF.

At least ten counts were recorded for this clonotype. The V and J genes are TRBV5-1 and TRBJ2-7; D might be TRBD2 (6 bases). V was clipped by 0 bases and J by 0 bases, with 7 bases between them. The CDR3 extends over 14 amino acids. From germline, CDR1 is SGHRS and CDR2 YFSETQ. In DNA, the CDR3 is TGCGCCAGCAGCTTGGGAGCGGGCTCCTACGAGCAGTACTTC. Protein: CASSLGAGSYEQYF.

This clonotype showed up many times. As DNA, the CDR3 is TGTGCCAGCAGCTTAGGTGGCATCCGGAACTATGGCTACACCTTC. Amino acid sequence: CASSLGGIRNYGYTF. The chain uses TRBV11-2 and TRBJ1-2; no definite D call. Germline lookup yields CDR1 SGHAT and CDR2 FQNNGV. The length of the CDR3 is 15 residues. V was trimmed by 1 base and J by 2 bases, leaving 11 bases between them.

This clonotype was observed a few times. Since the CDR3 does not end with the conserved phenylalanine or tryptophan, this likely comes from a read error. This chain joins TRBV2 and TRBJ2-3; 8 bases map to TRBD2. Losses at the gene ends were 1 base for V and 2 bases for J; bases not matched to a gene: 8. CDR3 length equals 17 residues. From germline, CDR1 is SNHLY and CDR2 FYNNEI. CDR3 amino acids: CASSEVGTRGATDTQYS. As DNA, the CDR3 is TGTGCCAGCAGTGAAGTGGGGACTAGGGGGGCCACAGATACGCAGTATTCT.

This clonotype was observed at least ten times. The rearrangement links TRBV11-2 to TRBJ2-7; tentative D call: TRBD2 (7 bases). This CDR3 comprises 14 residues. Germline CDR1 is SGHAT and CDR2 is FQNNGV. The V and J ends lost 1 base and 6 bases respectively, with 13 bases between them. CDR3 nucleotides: TGTGCCAGCAGCTTAGGTGGGGGGGCGGGCGAGCAGTACTTC. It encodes CASSLGGGAGEQYF.

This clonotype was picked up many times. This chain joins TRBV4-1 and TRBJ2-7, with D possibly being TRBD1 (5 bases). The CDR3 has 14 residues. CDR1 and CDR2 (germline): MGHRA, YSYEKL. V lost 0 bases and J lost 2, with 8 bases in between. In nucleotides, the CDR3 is TGCGCCAGCAGCCAAGAAGAACAGGCCTACGAGCAGTACTTC. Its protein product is CASSQEEQAYEQYF.